One sample yielded the 5 T cell receptor beta chains listed below, sequenced in a study of blood T cells in healthy people across ages. It was with a sample-barcoded 5' primer and a J-beta primer mix that a second PCR of about 6 to 12 cycles was run. One entry per CDR3 protein, called by TCRdb with MiXCR from the 5' RACE reads. The table lists 650,000 to 1,000,000 distinct CDR3 sequences, around 34% of them singletons. Sequenced input: blood. The source is a man between 18 and 29 years old in good health.

This clonotype appeared many times. The rearrangement uses TRBV20-1 and TRBJ2-4, with D unresolved. There are 12 residues in the CDR3. Trimming removed 3 bases at V and 5 bases at J, with 8 bases between. Germline CDR1 DFQATT, CDR2 SNEGSKA (reference sequence). CDR3 DNA sequence: TGCAGTGCTAGTGGCACTCAAAACATTCAGTACTTC. Translated, it gives CSASGTQNIQYF.

V usage is TRBV4-1 and J usage is TRBJ1-1; D not certain. V lost 7 bases and J lost 4, with 16 bases in between. The CDR3 has 14 amino acids. The germline V gene has CDR1 MGHRA and CDR2 YSYEKL. The CDR3 DNA reads TGCGCCAGCAACCCACTTTTGGGGTCCACTGAAGCTTTCTTT. It yields the protein CASNPLLGSTEAFF.

The sample holds many counts of this clonotype. The J gene is TRBJ1-2, the V gene TRBV12-3 or TRBV12-4, with TRBD1 identical over 10 bases. CDR3 size: 15 residues. V lost 3 bases to trimming and J lost 3 bases; unmatched junction nucleotides: 4. The CDR3 nucleotides are TGTGCCAGCAGTTTTTCGGGACAGGGGTACTATGGCTACACCTTC. It yields the protein CASSFSGQGYYGYTF.

The V and J genes are TRBV7-3 and TRBJ2-1; 7 bases are shared with TRBD2. CDR3 length: 14 residues. Germline CDR1 and CDR2: SGHTA and FQGTGA. The trim removed 7 bases at V and 6 bases at J, leaving 9 bases unmatched. The CDR3: CASIPGLVSNEQFF. The CDR3 DNA reads TGTGCCAGCATCCCAGGACTAGTAAGCAATGAGCAGTTCTTC.

The chain carries TRBV2 and TRBJ1-1; possibly TRBD1 for D (5 bases). V was shortened by 0 bases and J by 2 bases, with 13 bases between the two germline ends. This CDR3 has 16 residues. Per germline, CDR1 SNHLY and CDR2 FYNNEI. The CDR3 DNA sequence: TGTGCCAGCAGTGAAGCGGCCAGGGTACGAAACACTGAAGCTTTCTTT. This sequence encodes CASSEAARVRNTEAFF. The entire variable domain, with the rest obtained from reference TRBV2 and TRBJ1-1, is as follows: EPEVTQTPSHQVTQMGQEVILRCVPISNHLYFYWYRQILGQKVEFLVSFYNNEISEKSEIFDDQFSVERPDGSNFTLKIRSTKLEDSAMYFCASSEAARVRNTEAFFGQGTRLTVV.